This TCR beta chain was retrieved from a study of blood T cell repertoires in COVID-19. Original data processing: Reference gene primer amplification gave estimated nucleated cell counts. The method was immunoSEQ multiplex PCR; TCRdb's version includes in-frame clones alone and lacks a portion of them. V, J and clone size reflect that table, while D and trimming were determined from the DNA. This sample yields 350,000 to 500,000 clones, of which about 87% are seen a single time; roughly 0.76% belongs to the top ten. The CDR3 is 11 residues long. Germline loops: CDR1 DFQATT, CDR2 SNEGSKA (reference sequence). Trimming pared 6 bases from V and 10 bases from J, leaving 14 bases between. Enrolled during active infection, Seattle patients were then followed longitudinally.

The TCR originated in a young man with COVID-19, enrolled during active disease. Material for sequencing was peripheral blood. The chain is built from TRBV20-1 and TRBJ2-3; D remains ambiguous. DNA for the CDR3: TGCAGTGCAGGTCTTTTAGAGGCGCAGTATTTT. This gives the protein CSAGLLEAQYF.